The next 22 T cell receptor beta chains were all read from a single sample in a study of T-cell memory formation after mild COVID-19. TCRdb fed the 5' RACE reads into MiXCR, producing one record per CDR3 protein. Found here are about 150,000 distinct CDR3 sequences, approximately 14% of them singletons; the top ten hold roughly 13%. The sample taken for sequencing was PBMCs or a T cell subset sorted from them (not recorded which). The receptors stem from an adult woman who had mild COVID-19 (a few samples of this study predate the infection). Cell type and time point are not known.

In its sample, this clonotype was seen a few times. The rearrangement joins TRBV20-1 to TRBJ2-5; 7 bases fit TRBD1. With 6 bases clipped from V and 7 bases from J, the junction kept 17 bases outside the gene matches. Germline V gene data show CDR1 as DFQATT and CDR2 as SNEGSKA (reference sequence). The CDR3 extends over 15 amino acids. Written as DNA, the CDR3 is TGCAGTGCAACGACAGGGACACTCGACAGCGGGACCCAGTACTTC. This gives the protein CSATTGTLDSGTQYF.

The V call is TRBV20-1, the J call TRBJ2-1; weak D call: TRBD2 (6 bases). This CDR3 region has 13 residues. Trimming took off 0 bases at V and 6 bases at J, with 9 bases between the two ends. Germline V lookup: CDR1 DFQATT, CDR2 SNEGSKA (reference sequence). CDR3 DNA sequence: TGCAGTGCTAGAGACCTCGGGGGCAATGAGCAGTTCTTC. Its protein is CSARDLGGNEQFF.

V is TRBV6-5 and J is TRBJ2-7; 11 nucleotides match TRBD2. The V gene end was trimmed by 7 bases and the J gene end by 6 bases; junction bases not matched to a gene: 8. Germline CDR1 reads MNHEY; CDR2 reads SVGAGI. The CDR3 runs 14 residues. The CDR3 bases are TGTGCCAGCAAACGGGGGACTAGCGGCCTCGAGCAGTACTTC. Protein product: CASKRGTSGLEQYF.

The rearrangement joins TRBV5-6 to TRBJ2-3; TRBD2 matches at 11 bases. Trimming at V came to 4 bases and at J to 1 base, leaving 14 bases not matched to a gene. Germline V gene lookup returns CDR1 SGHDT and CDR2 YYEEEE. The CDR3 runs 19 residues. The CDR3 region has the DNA TGTGCCAGCAGCGGTTCCGGGACTAGCGGATGGCATGGCACAGATACGCAGTATTTT. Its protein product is CASSGSGTSGWHGTDTQYF.

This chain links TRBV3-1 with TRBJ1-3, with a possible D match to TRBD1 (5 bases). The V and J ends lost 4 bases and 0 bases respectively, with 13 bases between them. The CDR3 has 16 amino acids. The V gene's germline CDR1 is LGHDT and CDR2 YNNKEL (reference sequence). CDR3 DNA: TGTGCCAGCAGCCGGGACGGTGTAAGCTCTGGAAACACCATATATTTT. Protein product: CASSRDGVSSGNTIYF. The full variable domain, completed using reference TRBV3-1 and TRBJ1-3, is DTAVSQTPKYLVTQMGNDKSIKCEQNLGHDTMYWYKQDSKKFLKIMFSYNNKELIINETVPNRFSPKSPDKAHLNLHINSLELGDSAVYFCASSRDGVSSGNTIYFGEGSWLTVV.

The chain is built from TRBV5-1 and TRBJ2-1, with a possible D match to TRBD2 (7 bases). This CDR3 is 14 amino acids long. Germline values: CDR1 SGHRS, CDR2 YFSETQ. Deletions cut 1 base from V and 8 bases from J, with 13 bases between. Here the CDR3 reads CASSLRGGPDEQFF. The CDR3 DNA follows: TGCGCCAGCAGCTTGAGGGGGGGCCCCGATGAGCAGTTCTTC.

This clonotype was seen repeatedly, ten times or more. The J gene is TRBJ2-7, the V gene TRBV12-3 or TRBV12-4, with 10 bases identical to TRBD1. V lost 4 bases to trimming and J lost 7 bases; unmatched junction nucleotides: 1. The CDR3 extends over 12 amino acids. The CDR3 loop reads CASSWTGGEQYF. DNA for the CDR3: TGTGCCAGCAGTTGGACAGGGGGGGAGCAGTACTTC.

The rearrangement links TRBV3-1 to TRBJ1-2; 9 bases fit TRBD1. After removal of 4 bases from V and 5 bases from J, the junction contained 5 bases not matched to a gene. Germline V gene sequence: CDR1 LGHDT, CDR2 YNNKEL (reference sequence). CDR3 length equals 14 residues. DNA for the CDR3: TGTGCCAGCAGCCGAGGACAGGGGCTATATGGCTACACCTTC. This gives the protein CASSRGQGLYGYTF.

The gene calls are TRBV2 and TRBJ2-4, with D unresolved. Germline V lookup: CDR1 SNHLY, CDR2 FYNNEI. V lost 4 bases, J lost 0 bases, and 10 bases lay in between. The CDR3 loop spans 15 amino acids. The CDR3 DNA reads TGTGCCAGCAGTGGGGCCCTTTTAGCCAAAAACATTCAGTACTTC. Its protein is CASSGALLAKNIQYF.

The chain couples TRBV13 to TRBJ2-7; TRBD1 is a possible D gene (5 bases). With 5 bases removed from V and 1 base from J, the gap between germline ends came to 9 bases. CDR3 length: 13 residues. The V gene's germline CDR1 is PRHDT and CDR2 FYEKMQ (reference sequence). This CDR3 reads CASSIQASYEQYF. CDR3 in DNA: TGTGCCAGCAGCATACAGGCTTCCTACGAGCAGTACTTC.

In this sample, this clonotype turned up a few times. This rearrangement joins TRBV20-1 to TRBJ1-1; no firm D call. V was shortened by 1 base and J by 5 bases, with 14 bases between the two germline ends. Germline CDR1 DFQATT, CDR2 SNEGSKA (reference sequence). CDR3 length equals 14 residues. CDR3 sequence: CSARAGPAGTEAFF. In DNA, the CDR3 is TGCAGTGCTAGAGCAGGCCCGGCGGGGACTGAAGCTTTCTTT.

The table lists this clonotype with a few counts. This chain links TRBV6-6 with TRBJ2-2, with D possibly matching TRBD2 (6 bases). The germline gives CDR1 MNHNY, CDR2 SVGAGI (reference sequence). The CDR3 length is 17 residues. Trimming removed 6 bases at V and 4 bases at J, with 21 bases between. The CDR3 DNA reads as TGTGCCAGCAGAGACACTTTACGGGGGAGACGCACCGGGGAGCTGTTTTTT. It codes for CASRDTLRGRRTGELFF.

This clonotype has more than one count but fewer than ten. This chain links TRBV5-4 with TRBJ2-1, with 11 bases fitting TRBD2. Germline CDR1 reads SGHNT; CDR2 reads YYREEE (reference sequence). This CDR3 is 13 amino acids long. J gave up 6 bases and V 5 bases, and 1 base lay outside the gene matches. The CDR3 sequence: CASRGLAANEQFF. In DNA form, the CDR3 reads TGTGCCAGCAGGGGACTAGCGGCCAATGAGCAGTTCTTC.

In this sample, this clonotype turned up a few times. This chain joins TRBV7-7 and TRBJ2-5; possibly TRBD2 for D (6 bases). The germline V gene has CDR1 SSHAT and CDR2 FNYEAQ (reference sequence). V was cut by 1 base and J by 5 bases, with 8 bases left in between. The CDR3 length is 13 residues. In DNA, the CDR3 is TGTGCCAGCAGCTTAGGGGGAGGTGAGACCCAGTACTTC. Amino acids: CASSLGGGETQYF.

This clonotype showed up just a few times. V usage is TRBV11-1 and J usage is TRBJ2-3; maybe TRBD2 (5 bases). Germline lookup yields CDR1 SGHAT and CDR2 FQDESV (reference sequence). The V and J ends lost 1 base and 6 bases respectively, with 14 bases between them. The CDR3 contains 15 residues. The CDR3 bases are TGTGCCAGCAGCTTAGTGGTAGCCCGGAGGGATACGCAGTATTTT. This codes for CASSLVVARRDTQYF.

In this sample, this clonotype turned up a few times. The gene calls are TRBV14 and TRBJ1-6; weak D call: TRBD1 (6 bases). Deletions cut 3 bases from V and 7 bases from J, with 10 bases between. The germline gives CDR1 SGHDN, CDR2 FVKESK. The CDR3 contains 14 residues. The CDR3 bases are TGTGCCAGCAGCCACCCGGGACAAAATTCACCCCTCCACTTT. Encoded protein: CASSHPGQNSPLHF. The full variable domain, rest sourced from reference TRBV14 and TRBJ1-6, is EAGVTQFPSHSVIEKGQTVTLRCDPISGHDNLYWYRRVMGKEIKFLLHFVKESKQDESGMPNNRFLAERTGGTYSTLKVQPAELEDSGVYFCASSHPGQNSPLHFGNGTRLTVT.

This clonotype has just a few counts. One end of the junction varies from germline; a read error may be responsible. For the CDR3, the DNA is TGTGCCAGCAGTTTAGGCCTAGCGGGATCTACATTC. Protein product: CASSLGLAGSTF. The chain links TRBV12-3 or TRBV12-4 to TRBJ2-1; the match to TRBD2 covers 9 bases. The CDR3 contains 12 residues.

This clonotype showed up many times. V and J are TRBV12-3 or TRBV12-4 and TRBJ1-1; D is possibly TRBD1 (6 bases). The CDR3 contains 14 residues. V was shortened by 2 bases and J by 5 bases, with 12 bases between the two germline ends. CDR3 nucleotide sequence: TGTGCCAGCAGTTTACAGGCGAGGGGGACTGAAGCTTTCTTT. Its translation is CASSLQARGTEAFF.

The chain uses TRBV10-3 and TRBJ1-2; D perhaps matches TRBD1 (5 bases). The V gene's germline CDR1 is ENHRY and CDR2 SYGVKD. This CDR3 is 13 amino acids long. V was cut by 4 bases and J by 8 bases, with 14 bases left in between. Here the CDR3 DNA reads TGTGCCATCAGTGCCCCCGGGGGAAACGGCTACACCTTC. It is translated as CAISAPGGNGYTF.

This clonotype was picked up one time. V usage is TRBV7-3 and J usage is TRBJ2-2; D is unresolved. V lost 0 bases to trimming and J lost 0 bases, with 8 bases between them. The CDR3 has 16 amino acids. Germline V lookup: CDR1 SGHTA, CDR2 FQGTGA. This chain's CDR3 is CASSLTFSPNTGELFF. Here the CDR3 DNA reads TGTGCCAGCAGCTTAACATTTAGCCCGAACACCGGGGAGCTGTTTTTT.

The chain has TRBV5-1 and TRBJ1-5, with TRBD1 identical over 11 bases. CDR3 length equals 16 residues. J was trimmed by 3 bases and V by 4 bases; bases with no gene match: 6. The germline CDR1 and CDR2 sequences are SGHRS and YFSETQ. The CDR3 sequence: CASSPGTGGDNQPQHF. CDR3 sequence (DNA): TGCGCCAGCAGCCCAGGGACAGGGGGGGACAATCAGCCCCAGCATTTT. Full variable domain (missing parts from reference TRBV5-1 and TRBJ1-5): KAGVTQTPRYLIKTRGQQVTLSCSPISGHRSVSWYQQTPGQGLQFLFEYFSETQRNKGNFPGRFSGRQFSNSRSEMNVSTLELGDSALYLCASSPGTGGDNQPQHFGDGTRLSIL.

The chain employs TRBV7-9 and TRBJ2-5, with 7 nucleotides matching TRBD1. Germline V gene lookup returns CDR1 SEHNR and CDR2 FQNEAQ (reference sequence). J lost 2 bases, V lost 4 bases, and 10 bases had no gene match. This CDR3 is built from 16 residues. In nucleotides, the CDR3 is TGTGCCAGCAGCTCCACAGGGGATTCGGCTCAAGAGACCCAGTACTTC. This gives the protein CASSSTGDSAQETQYF.